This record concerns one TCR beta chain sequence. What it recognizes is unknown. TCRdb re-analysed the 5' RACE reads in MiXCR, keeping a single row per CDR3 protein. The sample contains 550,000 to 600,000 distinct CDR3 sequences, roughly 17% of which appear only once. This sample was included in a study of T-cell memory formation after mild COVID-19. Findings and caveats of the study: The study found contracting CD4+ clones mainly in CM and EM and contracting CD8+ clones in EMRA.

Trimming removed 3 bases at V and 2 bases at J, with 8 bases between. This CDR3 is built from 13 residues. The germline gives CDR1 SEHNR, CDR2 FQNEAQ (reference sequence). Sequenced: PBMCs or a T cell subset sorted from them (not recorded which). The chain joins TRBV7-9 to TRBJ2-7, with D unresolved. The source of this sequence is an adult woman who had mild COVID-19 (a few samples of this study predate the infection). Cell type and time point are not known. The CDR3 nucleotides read TGTGCCAGCAGCTTCCCAGGTCCCTACGAGCAGTACTTC. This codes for CASSFPGPYEQYF.